This T cell receptor beta chain originates from a study of cytomegalovirus exposure and HLA in healthy donors. 13 Jbeta primers and 60 Vbeta primers were used for the PCR. Libraries were prepared by immunoSEQ multiplex PCR; TCRdb keeps only in-frame clonotypes and omits some of them. Among around 91,000 clones listed, 78% were seen once. Points from the study as a whole: Earlier analysis yielded a pattern in which most TCR beta V segments were productive about 87% or about 30% of the time.

To note about this clone: Its antigen is unidentified.

The TCR comes from a male donor in good health and CMV-seropositive. Sequencing was done on a sample of PBMCs.

The CDR3 DNA reads as TGTGCCAGCAGTTCCCAGGACAGCCCCTATGGCTACACCTTC. Amino acids: CASSSQDSPYGYTF. The rearrangement uses TRBV6-5 and TRBJ1-2, with a weak D call TRBD1 (6 bases). Germline CDR1 and CDR2: MNHEY and SVGAGI. This CDR3 comprises 14 residues. Trimming shortened V by 4 bases and J by 4 bases, and 13 bases separated the two germline ends.